Presented here are 20 T cell receptor beta chains from one specimen sequenced in a study of pediatric ulcerative colitis. Here immunoSEQ multiplex PCR was the method, and the copy in TCRdb shows in-frame clones only, minus some. This sample has 30,000 or so clones, with roughly 77% found just once. One to two pinch biopsies were taken from the rectum during colonoscopy. The sequenced material came from gut tissue. These receptors came from a boy aged 5-17 years with mild ulcerative colitis.

The rearrangement links TRBV9 to TRBJ2-2; possible D gene TRBD2, 7 bases. The CDR3 consists of 17 residues. Germline V gives CDR1 SGDLS, CDR2 YYNGEE. Trimming left V 0 bases short and J 3 bases short, with 15 bases between. CDR3 coding DNA: TGTGCCAGCAGCGTAGCCGGGGGGCAGGGGTACACCGGGGAGCTGTTTTTT. It encodes CASSVAGGQGYTGELFF. The full variable domain, completed using reference TRBV9 and TRBJ2-2, is DSGVTQTPKHLITATGQRVTLRCSPRSGDLSVYWYQQSLDQGLQFLIQYYNGEERAKGNILERFSAQQFPDLHSELNLSSLELGDSALYFCASSVAGGQGYTGELFFGEGSRLTVL.

The chain joins TRBV6-5 to TRBJ1-2; D is undetermined. The germline V gene has CDR1 MNHEY and CDR2 SVGAGI. V was cut by 0 bases and J by 7 bases, with 9 bases left in between. This CDR3 comprises 13 residues. CDR3 loop: CASSYSGLPGYTF. The CDR3 nucleotides read TGTGCCAGCAGTTACTCCGGTTTACCTGGCTACACCTTC.

The chain employs TRBV9 and TRBJ2-3; either TRBD1 or TRBD2 may fit D (5 bases each). This CDR3 spans 15 amino acids. Trimming stripped 3 bases from V and 2 bases from J, with 13 bases between. Looked up from germline, CDR1 is SGDLS and CDR2 is YYNGEE. In DNA, the CDR3 is TGTGCCAGCAGCGCCCGGGACGATACCACAGATACGCAGTATTTT. Translation: CASSARDDTTDTQYF. Variable domain in full (rest from reference TRBV9 and TRBJ2-3): DSGVTQTPKHLITATGQRVTLRCSPRSGDLSVYWYQQSLDQGLQFLIQYYNGEERAKGNILERFSAQQFPDLHSELNLSSLELGDSALYFCASSARDDTTDTQYFGPGTRLTVL.

The V and J genes are TRBV5-1 and TRBJ2-5; maybe TRBD2 (7 bases). The CDR3 runs to 15 residues. With 4 bases removed from V and 0 bases from J, the gap between germline ends came to 13 bases. Germline CDR1 reads SGHRS; CDR2 reads YFSETQ. CDR3 sequence: CASSRGGRYQETQYF. The CDR3 coding sequence is TGCGCCAGCAGCAGGGGGGGCCGGTACCAAGAGACCCAGTACTTC.

This clone showed up just a few times. The CDR3 DNA sequence: TGTGCCAGGGGGAAATTGGATGAAAAACTGTTTTTT. Its protein product is CARGKLDEKLFF. The gene calls are TRBV19 and TRBJ1-4; D unresolved. This CDR3 region has 12 residues. Germline V gene data show CDR1 as LNHDA and CDR2 as SQIVND (reference sequence). V was clipped by 9 bases and J by 6 bases, with 11 bases between them. Full variable domain (missing parts from reference TRBV19 and TRBJ1-4): DGGITQSPKYLFRKEGQNVTLSCEQNLNHDAMYWYRQDPGQGLRLIYYSQIVNDFQKGDIAEGYSVSREKKESFPLTVTSAQKNPTAFYLCARGKLDEKLFFGSGTQLSVL.

The chain carries TRBV4-2 and TRBJ1-1; 9 nucleotides match TRBD1. Trimming removed 0 bases from V and 5 bases from J; junction bases left unmatched: 13. This CDR3 has 18 amino acids. Germline values: CDR1 LGHNA, CDR2 YNFKEQ. The CDR3 DNA reads as TGTGCCAGCAGCCAAGATCGGGGGACAGGGTGGTTTTGGACTGAAGCTTTCTTT. The encoded protein is CASSQDRGTGWFWTEAFF.

The gene calls are TRBV5-6 and TRBJ2-7; D is possibly TRBD1 or TRBD2 (5 bases each). The CDR3 loop spans 17 amino acids. The germline CDR1 and CDR2 sequences are SGHDT and YYEEEE. The V end was cut by 1 base, the J end by 5 bases, with 22 bases between. CDR3 sequence: CASSLNFGLRAADEQYF. CDR3 in DNA: TGTGCCAGCAGCTTGAATTTTGGGCTCAGGGCAGCGGACGAGCAGTACTTC.

CDR3 nucleotides: TGTGCCAGCAGTTACGGCGGGGGGCGCAGGAAGGAGACCCAGTACTTC. As protein: CASSYGGGRRKETQYF. This sequence joins TRBV6-5 and TRBJ2-5; 8 positions agree with TRBD2. CDR3 length: 16 residues. V shed 2 bases and J 5 bases; nucleotides not matched to a gene: 10. Per the germline V gene, CDR1 is MNHEY and CDR2 is SVGAGI.

CDR3 DNA sequence: TGTGCCAGCAGCTTTTCAGGGTTTAATGGCTACACCTTC. Translation gives CASSFSGFNGYTF. The V and J genes are TRBV7-9 and TRBJ1-2; possibly TRBD1 for D (5 bases). Per the germline V gene, CDR1 is SEHNR and CDR2 is FQNEAQ (reference sequence). Trimming left V 3 bases short and J 6 bases short, with 11 bases between. The CDR3 is 13 residues long.

The chain combines TRBV7-2 with TRBJ2-3, with D unresolved. V was trimmed by 0 bases and J by 2 bases, leaving 3 bases between them. The CDR3 has 13 residues. CDR1 is SGHTA and CDR2 is FQGNSA in the germline V gene. The DNA of the CDR3 is TGTGCCAGCAGCTTAGCCGCCACAGATACGCAGTATTTT. It specifies CASSLAATDTQYF.

J is TRBJ2-7 and V is TRBV2; weak D call: TRBD1 (6 bases). V was shortened by 6 bases and J by 3 bases, with 18 bases between the two germline ends. Per the germline V gene, CDR1 is SNHLY and CDR2 is FYNNEI. CDR3 size: 15 residues. CDR3 nucleotide sequence: TGTGCCAGCAGGGTGACAGGAGACTTATACTACGAGCAGTACTTC. Translated, it gives CASRVTGDLYYEQYF.

Worth noting for this clone: At one of its ends the junction is not consistent with the germline gene, which may arise from a read error. V is TRBV13 and J is TRBJ1-1; no clear D. The CDR3 is made up of 15 amino acids. CDR1 is PRHDT, CDR2 FYEKMQ, per germline (reference sequence). The CDR3 here is CASSLPPAMNTEAFF. For the CDR3, the DNA is TGTGCCAGCAGCTTACCACCAGCCATGAATACTGAAGCTTTCTTT.

This chain connects TRBV4-1 to TRBJ2-2; weak D call: TRBD1 (5 bases). Trimming left V 0 bases short and J 8 bases short, with 13 bases between. Per the germline V gene, CDR1 is MGHRA and CDR2 is YSYEKL. This CDR3 has 15 amino acids. The chain's CDR3 is CASSQEGRALGELFF. The CDR3 nucleotides read TGCGCCAGCAGCCAAGAGGGCAGGGCGCTGGGGGAGCTGTTTTTT.

The rearrangement uses TRBV6-5 and TRBJ1-1, with D perhaps matching TRBD1 (5 bases). CDR3 length: 12 residues. Germline V gives CDR1 MNHEY, CDR2 SVGAGI. V was shortened by 5 bases and J by 3 bases, with 7 bases between the two germline ends. The CDR3 nucleotides are TGTGCCAGCAGTCCGGGGGACACTGAAGCTTTCTTT. Translated: CASSPGDTEAFF.

The CDR3 region has the DNA TGCGCCAGCAGCTTCCTAACAGGGGGCTCTGGGAACACTGAAGCTTTCTTT. Translation gives CASSFLTGGSGNTEAFF. This sequence joins TRBV5-1 and TRBJ1-1; 9 bases map to TRBD1. Germline V gives CDR1 SGHRS, CDR2 YFSETQ. CDR3 length: 17 residues. The ends lost 2 bases at V and 1 base at J; junction bases unmatched: 9.

This chain connects TRBV29-1 to TRBJ2-3; D not certain. Germline values: CDR1 SQVTM, CDR2 ANQGSEA. The V end was cut by 6 bases, the J end by 5 bases, with 15 bases between. The CDR3 extends over 13 amino acids. CDR3 amino acids: CSVTEMAGDTQYF. The CDR3 nucleotides read TGCAGCGTAACAGAAATGGCCGGAGATACGCAGTATTTT.

This clone was observed a handful of times. This sequence joins TRBV21-1 and TRBJ1-5. TRBV21-1 is a documented pseudogene. The CDR3 loop spans 11 amino acids. This chain's CDR3 is CASSICQPQHF. The CDR3 DNA sequence: TGTGCCAGCAGCATCTGTCAGCCCCAGCATTTT.

The V call is TRBV30, the J call TRBJ2-7, with TRBD2 matching 11 bases. The CDR3 length is 14 residues. Germline V gene lookup returns CDR1 GTSNPN and CDR2 SVGIG (reference sequence). Losses at the gene ends were 3 bases for V and 6 bases for J; bases not matched to a gene: 7. CDR3: CAWSLGTSGGEQYF. The CDR3 DNA sequence: TGTGCCTGGAGCCTGGGGACTAGCGGAGGCGAGCAGTACTTC.

The chain is built from TRBV11-3 and TRBJ1-1; a weak D match, TRBD1 (5 bases). The germline V gene encodes CDR1 SGHNT and CDR2 YENEEA. V lost 1 base and J 0 bases, leaving 9 bases between the germline ends. The CDR3 contains 15 residues. The CDR3 DNA is TGTGCCAGCAGCTTAGTGGGGGTCATGAACACTGAAGCTTTCTTT. This translates into CASSLVGVMNTEAFF.

This chain's CDR3 is CASRKNTEAFF. The CDR3 DNA reads TGTGCCAGCAGGAAGAACACTGAAGCTTTCTTT. The chain carries TRBV6-5 and TRBJ1-1; D gene ambiguous. Germline CDR1 reads MNHEY; CDR2 reads SVGAGI. Trimming cost V 6 bases and J 1 base, with 3 bases left between them. The CDR3 covers 11 residues.